This is a list of T cell receptor beta chains from one sample in a study of radiation and T cells in renal cell carcinoma. Here immunoSEQ multiplex PCR was the method, and the copy in TCRdb shows in-frame clones only, minus some. The data hold 140,000 or so clones, with about 88% observed a single time. The material was blood, obtained from a patient whose treatment included radiotherapy and nephrectomy. Source of these receptors: a woman between 50 and 59 years old with renal cell carcinoma. CDR3s include the opening cysteine and the closing phenylalanine or tryptophan.

>TRBV4-1
CASSWTVQETQYF
>TRBV2
CASSEVRTGGITEAFF
>TRBV19
CASSTKPHGWQIYTEAFF
>TRBV7-9
CASSLAGIETQYF
>TRBV6-1
CASSETGYHFDNQPQHF
>TRBV19
CASMFQGGAYNEQFF
>TRBV19
CASSMGWGSSNTEAFF
>TRBV18
CASSPGIGETQYF
>TRBV6-5
CASSSPGQPDYGYTF
>TRBV5-1
CASRLQETQYF
>TRBV7-2
CASSFSGGRADTQYF
>TRBV19
CASSSGTGFNQPRHF
>TRBV9
CASSPRVAENNEQFF
>TRBV6-5
CASLWGHEQYF
>TRBV10-1
CASRLDTQYF
>TRBV5-6
CASSWRGQSSYNEQFF
>TRBV18
CASSPGLAGPGETQYF
>TRBV7-2
CASSFRQGVSNEKLFF
>TRBV27
CASSFGGGTYEQYF
>TRBV5-1
CASSLTGQGRSPLHF
>TRBV7-9
CASSSSGGPSTDTQYF
>TRBV4-1
CASSQDLASGAYEQYF
>TRBV10-3
CAISATLTNYGYTF
>TRBV18
CASSPAGRGLTNEKLFF
>TRBV7-2
CASSLRGAYTEAFF
>TRBV19
CASSIAHPSNSPLHF
>TRBV19
CASSSGQGESQPQHF
>TRBV2
CASTTDRDQPQHF
>TRBV14
CASSQSDNQPQHF
>TRBV19
CASTPGGDTIYF
>TRBV7-2
CASSPSYGTGVSPLHF
>TRBV2
CASSIVQGPNEKLFF
>TRBV7-2
CASSSQGASNQPQHF